This T cell receptor beta chain was captured by sequencing in a study of blood T cells in healthy people across ages. Study-level findings and limits: It was the long-lived donors that had more naive CD4+ cells and higher diversity than aged donors.

With regard to this clonotype: The antigen is not known.

The ends were cut back, 4 bases at V and 2 bases at J, with 12 bases in the middle. There are 15 residues in the CDR3. Germline V gives CDR1 SGHAT, CDR2 FQDESV (reference sequence). Primers used in a second PCR of about 6 to 11 cycles were a sample-barcoded 5' primer and a J-beta primer mix. TCRdb redid the calling of the 5' RACE reads with MiXCR, one entry per CDR3 protein. The table includes about 1.5 million distinct CDR3 sequences, approximately 43% detected once. Each donor gave approximately 9.5 milliliters of peripheral blood. Total RNA extraction produced at least 5 micrograms (per sample) for the study.

The clonotype originates from a woman between 18 and 29 years old in good health. Sequencing input: blood. J is TRBJ2-1 and V is TRBV11-1; a weak D match, TRBD2 (5 bases). The CDR3 coding sequence is TGTGCCAGCAGCTCGACGCGGGCTGCCTACAATGAGCAGTTCTTC. Protein sequence: CASSSTRAAYNEQFF. The whole variable domain, filled in from reference TRBV11-1 and TRBJ2-1, reads EAEVAQSPRYKITEKSQAVAFWCDPISGHATLYWYRQILGQGPELLVQFQDESVVDDSQLPKDRFSAERLKGVDSTLKIQPAELGDSAMYLCASSSTRAAYNEQFFGPGTRLTVL.